Reported below is one T cell receptor (beta chain). What it binds is unknown. Germline-derived CDR1 and CDR2 are SGHTA and FQGTGA. The junction had 0 bases not matched to a gene; V was cut back by 4 bases and J by 2 bases. This CDR3 region has 15 residues. The sample is drawn from a study of T cell responses to AZD1222 COVID-19 vaccine. Study-wide results and limits: Only six people who got AZD1222 tested seropositive at baseline.

The repertoire was sequenced with immunoSEQ multiplex PCR; TCRdb's copy has only in-frame clones and lacks some. The sample shows 210,000 or so clones, about 94% of them seen only once. The chain couples TRBV7-3 to TRBJ2-1, with 12 nucleotides matching TRBD2. This specimen consisted of peripheral blood, obtained 28 days after the second dose of the MenACWY control vaccine. The origin of this receptor is an adult who received the MenACWY meningococcal vaccine as a control. The CDR3 nucleotides read TGTGCCAGCAGCTCTAGCGGGGGGGCCTACAATGAGCAGTTCTTC. Residues: CASSSSGGAYNEQFF.